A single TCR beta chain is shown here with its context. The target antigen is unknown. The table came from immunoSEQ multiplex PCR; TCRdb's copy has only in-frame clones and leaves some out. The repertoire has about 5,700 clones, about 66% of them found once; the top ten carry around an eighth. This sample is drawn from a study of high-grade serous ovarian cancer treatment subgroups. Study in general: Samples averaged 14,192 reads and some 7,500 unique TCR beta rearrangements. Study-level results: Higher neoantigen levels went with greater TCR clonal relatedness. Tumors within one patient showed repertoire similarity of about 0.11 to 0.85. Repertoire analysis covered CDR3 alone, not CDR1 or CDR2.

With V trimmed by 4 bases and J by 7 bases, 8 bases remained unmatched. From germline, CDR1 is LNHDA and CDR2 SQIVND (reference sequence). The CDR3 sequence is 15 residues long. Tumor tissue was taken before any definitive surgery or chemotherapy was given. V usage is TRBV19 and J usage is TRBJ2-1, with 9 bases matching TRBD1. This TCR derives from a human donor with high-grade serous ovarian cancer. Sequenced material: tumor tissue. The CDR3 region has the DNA TGTGCCAGTAGTAGGACAGGGGTATCGATGAATGAGCAGTTCTTC. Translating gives CASSRTGVSMNEQFF.